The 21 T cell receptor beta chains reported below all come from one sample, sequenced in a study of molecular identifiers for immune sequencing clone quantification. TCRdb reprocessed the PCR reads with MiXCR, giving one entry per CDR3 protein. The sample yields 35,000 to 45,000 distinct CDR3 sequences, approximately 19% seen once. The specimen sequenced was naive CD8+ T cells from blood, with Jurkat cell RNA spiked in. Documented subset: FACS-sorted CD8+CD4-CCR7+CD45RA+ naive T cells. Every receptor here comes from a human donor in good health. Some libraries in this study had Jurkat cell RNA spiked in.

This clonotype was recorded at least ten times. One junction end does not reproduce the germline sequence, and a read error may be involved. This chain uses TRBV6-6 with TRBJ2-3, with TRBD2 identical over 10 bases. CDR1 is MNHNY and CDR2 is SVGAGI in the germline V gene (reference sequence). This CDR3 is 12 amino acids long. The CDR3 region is CASTSPTSGPLF. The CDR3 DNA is TGTGCCAGCACCTCACCGACTAGCGGGCCACTGTTT.

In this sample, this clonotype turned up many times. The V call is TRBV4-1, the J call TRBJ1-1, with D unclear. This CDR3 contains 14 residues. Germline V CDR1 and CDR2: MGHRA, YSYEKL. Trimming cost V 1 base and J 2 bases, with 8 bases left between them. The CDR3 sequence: CASSQVGQNTEAFF. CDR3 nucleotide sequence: TGCGCCAGCAGCCAAGTCGGGCAAAACACTGAAGCTTTCTTT.

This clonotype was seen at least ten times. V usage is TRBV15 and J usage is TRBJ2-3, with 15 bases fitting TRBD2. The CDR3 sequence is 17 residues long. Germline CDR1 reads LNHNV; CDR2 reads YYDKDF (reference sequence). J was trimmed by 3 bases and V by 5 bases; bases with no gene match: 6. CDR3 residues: CATSGRTSGGATDTQYF. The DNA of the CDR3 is TGTGCCACCAGCGGGCGGACTAGCGGGGGGGCTACAGATACGCAGTATTTT. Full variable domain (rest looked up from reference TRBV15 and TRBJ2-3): DAMVIQNPRYQVTQFGKPVTLSCSQTLNHNVMYWYQQKSSQAPKLLFHYYDKDFNNEADTPDNFQSRRPNTSFCFLDIRSPGLGDTAMYLCATSGRTSGGATDTQYFGPGTRLTVL.

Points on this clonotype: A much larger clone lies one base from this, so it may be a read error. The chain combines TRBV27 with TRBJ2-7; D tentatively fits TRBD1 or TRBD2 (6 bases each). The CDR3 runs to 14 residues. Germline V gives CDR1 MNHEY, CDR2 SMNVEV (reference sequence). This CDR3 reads CTSSLSGAGYEQYF. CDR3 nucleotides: TGTACCAGCAGTTTATCGGGGGCCGGGTACGAGCAGTACTTC.

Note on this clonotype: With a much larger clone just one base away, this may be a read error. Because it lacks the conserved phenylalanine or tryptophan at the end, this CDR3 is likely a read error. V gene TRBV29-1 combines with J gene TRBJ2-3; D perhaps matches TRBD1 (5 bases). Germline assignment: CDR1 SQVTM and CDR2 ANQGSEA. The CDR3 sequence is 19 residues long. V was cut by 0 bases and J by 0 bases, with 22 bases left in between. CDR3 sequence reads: CSVEDLLDETEKSTDTQYL. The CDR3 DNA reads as TGCAGCGTTGAAGACCTCCTCGATGAGACAGAGAAGAGCACAGATACGCAGTATCTT.

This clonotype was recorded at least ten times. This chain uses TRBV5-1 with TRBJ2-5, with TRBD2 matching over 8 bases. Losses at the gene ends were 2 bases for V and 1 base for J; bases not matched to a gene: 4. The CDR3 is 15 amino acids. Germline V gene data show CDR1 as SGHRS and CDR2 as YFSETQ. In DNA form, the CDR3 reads TGCGCCAGCAGCTTTTGGCGGGGGGCCCAAGAGACCCAGTACTTC. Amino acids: CASSFWRGAQETQYF.

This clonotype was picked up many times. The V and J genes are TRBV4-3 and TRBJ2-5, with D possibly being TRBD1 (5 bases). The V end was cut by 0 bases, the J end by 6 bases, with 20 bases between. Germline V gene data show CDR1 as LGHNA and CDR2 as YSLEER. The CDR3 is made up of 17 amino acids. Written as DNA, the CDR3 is TGCGCCAGCAGCCAAGATCGAAGGCAGGGTGTATTGAAGACCCAGTACTTC. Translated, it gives CASSQDRRQGVLKTQYF.

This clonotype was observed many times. DNA for the CDR3: TGTGCCAGCAGCTTTATTACTAACTATGGCTACACCTTC. Amino acids: CASSFITNYGYTF. V gene TRBV7-2 combines with J gene TRBJ1-2, with D uncertain. CDR1 is SGHTA and CDR2 is FQGNSA in the germline V gene. V lost 3 bases and J lost 0, with 5 bases in between. The length of the CDR3 is 13 residues.

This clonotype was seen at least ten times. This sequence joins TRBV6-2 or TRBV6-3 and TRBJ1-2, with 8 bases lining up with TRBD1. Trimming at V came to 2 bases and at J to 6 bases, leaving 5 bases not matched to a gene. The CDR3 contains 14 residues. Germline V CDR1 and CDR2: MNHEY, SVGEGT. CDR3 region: CASSYPPTGDGYTF. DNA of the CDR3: TGTGCCAGCAGTTACCCCCCGACAGGGGATGGCTACACCTTC.

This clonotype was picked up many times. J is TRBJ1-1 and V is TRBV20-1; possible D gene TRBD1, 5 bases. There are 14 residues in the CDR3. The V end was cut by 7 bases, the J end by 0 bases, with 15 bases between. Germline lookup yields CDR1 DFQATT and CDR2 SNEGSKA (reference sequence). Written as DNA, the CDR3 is TGCAGTGGACCCTCGACAGACATGAACACTGAAGCTTTCTTT. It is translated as CSGPSTDMNTEAFF.

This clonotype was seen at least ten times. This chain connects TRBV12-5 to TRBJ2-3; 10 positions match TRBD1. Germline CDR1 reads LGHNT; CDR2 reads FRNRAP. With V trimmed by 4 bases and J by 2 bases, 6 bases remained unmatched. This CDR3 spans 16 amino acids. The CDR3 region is CASGWRQGAVTDTQYF. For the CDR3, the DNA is TGTGCTAGTGGTTGGAGACAGGGGGCCGTCACAGATACGCAGTATTTT. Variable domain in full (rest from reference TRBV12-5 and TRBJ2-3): DARVTQTPRHKVTEMGQEVTMRCQPILGHNTVFWYRQTMMQGLELLAYFRNRAPLDDSGMPKDRFSAEMPDATLATLKIQPSEPRDSAVYFCASGWRQGAVTDTQYFGPGTRLTVL.

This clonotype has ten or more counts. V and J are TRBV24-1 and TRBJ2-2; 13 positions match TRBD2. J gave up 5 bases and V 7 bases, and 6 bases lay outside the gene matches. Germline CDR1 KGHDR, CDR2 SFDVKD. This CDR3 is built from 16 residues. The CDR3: CATSGLAGDKTGELFF. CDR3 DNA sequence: TGTGCCACCAGCGGACTAGCGGGAGATAAAACCGGGGAGCTGTTTTTT.

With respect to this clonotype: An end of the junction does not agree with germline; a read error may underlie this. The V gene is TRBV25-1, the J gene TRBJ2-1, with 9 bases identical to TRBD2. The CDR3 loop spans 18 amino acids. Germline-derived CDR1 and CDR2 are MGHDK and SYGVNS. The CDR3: CASSDPRGLATDYNGQFF. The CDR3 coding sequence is TGTGCCAGCAGTGACCCCCGCGGACTAGCGACAGACTACAATGGGCAGTTCTTC.

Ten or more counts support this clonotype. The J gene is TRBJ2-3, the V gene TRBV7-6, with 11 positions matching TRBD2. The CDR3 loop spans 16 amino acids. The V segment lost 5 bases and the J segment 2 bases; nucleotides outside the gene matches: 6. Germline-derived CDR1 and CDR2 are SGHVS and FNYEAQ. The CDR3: CASSARLAGITDTQYF. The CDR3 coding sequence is TGTGCCAGCAGCGCCCGACTAGCGGGGATCACAGATACGCAGTATTTT.

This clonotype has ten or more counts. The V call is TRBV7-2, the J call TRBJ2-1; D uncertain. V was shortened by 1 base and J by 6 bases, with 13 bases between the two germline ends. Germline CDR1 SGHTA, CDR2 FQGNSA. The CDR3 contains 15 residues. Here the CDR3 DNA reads TGTGCCAGCAGCTTAGTTGTTACCGCCGGCAATGAGCAGTTCTTC. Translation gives CASSLVVTAGNEQFF.

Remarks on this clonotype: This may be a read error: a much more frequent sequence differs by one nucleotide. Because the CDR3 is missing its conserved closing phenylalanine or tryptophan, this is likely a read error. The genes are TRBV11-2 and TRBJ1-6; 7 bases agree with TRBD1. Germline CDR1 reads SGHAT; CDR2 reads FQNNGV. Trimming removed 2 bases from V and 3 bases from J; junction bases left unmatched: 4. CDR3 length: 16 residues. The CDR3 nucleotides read TGTGCCAGCAGCTTAAGGGACAGTTTCTATAATTCACCCCTCCACCTT. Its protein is CASSLRDSFYNSPLHL.

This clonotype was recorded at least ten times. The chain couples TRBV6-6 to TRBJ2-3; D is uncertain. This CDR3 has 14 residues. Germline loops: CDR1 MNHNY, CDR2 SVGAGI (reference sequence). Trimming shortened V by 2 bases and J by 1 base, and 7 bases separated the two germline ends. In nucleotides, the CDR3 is TGTGCCAGCAGTTACGGGTGGGGCACAGATACGCAGTATTTT. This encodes CASSYGWGTDTQYF.

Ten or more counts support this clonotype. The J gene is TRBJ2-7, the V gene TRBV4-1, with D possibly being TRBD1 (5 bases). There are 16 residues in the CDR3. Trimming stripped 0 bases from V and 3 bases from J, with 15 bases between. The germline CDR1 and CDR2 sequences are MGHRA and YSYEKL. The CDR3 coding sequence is TGCGCCAGCAGCCAAGAGGTACAGGTGCGCTTCTACGAGCAGTACTTC. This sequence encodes CASSQEVQVRFYEQYF.

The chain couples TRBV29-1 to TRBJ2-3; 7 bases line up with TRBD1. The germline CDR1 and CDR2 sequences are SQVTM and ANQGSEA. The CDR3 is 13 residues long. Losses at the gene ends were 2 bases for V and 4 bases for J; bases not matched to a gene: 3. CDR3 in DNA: TGCAGCGTTGAAAGGGGGCTTGCAGATACGCAGTATTTT. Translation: CSVERGLADTQYF.

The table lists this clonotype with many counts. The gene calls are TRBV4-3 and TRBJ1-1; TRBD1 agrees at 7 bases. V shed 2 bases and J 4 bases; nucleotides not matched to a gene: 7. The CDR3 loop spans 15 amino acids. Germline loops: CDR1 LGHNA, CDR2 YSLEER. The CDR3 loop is CASSQSTGRSTEAFF. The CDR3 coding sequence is TGCGCCAGCAGCCAATCGACAGGGAGAAGCACTGAAGCTTTCTTT.

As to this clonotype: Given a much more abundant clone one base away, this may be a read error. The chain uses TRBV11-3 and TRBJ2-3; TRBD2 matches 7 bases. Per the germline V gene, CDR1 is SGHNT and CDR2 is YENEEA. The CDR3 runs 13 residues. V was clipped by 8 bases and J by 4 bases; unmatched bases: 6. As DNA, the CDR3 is TGTGCCAGCGGCCAAGGACTAGCAGATACGCAGTATTTT. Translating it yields CASGQGLADTQYF.